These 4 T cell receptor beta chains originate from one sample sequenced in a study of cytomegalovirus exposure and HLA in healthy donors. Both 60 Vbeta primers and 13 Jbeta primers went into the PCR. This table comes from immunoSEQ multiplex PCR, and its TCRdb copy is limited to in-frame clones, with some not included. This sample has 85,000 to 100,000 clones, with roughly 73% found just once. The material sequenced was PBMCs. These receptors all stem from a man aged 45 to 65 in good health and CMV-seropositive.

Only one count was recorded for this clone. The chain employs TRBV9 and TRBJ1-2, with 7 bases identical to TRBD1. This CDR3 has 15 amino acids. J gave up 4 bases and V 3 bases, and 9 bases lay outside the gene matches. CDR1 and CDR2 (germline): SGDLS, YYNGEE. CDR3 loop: CASSEEHRGSYGYTF. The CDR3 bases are TGTGCCAGCAGCGAGGAGCACAGGGGAAGCTATGGCTACACCTTC.

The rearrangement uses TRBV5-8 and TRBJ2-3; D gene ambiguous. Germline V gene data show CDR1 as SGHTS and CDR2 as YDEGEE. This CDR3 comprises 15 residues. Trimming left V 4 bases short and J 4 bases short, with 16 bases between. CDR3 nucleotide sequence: TGTGCCAGCAGCAGCCCCTTTGCCGTGGCAGATACGCAGTATTTT. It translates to CASSSPFAVADTQYF. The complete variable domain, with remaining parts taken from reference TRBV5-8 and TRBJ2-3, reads EAGVTQSPTHLIKTRGQQATLRCSPISGHTSVYWYQQALGLGLQFLLWYDEGEERNRGNFPPRFSGRQFPNYSSELNVNALELEDSALYLCASSSPFAVADTQYFGPGTRLTVL.

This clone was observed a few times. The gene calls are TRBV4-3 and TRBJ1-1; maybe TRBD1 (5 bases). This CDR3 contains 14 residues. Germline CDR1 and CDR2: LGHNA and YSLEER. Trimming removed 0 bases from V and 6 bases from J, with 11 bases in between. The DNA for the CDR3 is TGCGCCAGCAGCCAAGAGGCGGGGCGCGCTGAAGCTTTCTTT. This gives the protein CASSQEAGRAEAFF.

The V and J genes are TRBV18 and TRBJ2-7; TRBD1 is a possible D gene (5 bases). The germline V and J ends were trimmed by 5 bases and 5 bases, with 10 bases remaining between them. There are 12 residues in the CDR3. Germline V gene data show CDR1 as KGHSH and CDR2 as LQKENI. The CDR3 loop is CASSYQGNEQYF. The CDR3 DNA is TGTGCCAGCTCATACCAGGGTAACGAGCAGTACTTC.